The rows below give T cell receptor beta chains drawn from one sample of a study of OX40 agonist ivuxolimab in advanced cancers. The method was immunoSEQ multiplex PCR; TCRdb's version includes in-frame clones alone and lacks a portion of them. The sample records 90,000 to 100,000 clones, 90% to 96% being singletons. This specimen consisted of CD4+ or CD8+ T cells sorted from blood, obtained in a trial of the OX40 agonist ivuxolimab. The receptors stem from an adult with an advanced solid tumor such as melanoma, head and neck, liver or kidney cancer. Each CDR3 is given without its conserved first and last residue. The size field is filled for only some rows; it gives once, few, many or a size class.

V gene,CDR3 length,J gene,clone size,CDR3 protein
TRBV11-2,12,TRBJ1-1,.,ASSLDGPGTEAF
TRBV27,12,TRBJ2-7,.,ASSLGISSYEQY
TRBV10-1,12,TRBJ1-1,.,ASSTGEKYTEAF
TRBV15,13,TRBJ1-5,.,ATSPIPGSNQPQH
TRBV4-1,12,TRBJ1-1,.,ASSAYQGSTEAF
TRBV19,15,TRBJ2-2,.,ASSWTSGRANTGELF
TRBV6-1,15,TRBJ2-7,.,ASSVIGAPPGSYEQY
TRBV4-1,11,TRBJ2-7,.,ASSQGRSYEQY
TRBV6-6,12,TRBJ1-2,.,ASSYSSTPYGYT
TRBV7-3,13,TRBJ2-1,.,ASSPDSGSYNEQF
TRBV29-1,11,TRBJ1-2,once,SVLTGSNYGYT
TRBV4-2,10,TRBJ2-2,.,ASDTPTGELF
TRBV25-1,11,TRBJ2-3,.,ASSAGATDTQY
TRBV7-2,11,TRBJ1-2,.,ASSFMTGDGYT
TRBV7-2,13,TRBJ2-7,.,ASSFIRDRYYEQY
TRBV6-1,12,TRBJ1-1,.,ASIATDMNTEAF
TRBV5-1,12,TRBJ2-5,.,ASSVDTEQETQY